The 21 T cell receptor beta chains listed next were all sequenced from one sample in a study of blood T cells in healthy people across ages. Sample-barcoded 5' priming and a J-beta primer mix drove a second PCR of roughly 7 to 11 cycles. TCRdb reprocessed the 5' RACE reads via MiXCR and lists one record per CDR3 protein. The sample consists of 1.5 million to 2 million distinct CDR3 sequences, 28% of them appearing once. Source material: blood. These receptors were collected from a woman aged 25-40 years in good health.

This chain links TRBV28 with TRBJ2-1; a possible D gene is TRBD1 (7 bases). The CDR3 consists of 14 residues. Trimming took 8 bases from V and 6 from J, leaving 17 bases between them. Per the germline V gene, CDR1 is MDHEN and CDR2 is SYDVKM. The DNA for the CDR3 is TGTGCCAGCTACCTCAACAGGGGAGGCAATGAGCAGTTCTTC. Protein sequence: CASYLNRGGNEQFF.

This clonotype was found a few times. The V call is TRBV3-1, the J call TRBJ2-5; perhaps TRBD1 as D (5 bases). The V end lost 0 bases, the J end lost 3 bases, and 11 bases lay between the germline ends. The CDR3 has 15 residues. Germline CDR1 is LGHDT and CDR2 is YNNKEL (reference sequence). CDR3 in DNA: TGTGCCAGCAGCCAAGATCTTATGACAGAAGAGACCCAGTACTTC. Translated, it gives CASSQDLMTEETQYF.

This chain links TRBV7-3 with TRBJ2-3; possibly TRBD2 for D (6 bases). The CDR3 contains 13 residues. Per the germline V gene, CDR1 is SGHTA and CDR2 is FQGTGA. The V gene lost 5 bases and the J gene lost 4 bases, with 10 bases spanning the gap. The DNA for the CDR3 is TGTGCCAGCAGCCCCGGGAGTGCAGATACGCAGTATTTT. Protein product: CASSPGSADTQYF.

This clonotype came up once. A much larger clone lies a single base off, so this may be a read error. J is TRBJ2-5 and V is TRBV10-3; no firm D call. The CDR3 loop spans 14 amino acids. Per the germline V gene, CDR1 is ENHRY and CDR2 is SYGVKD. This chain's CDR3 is CTISESVYQETQYF. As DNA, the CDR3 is TGTACCATCAGTGAGTCGGTGTACCAAGAGACCCAGTACTTC.

CDR3 sequence (DNA): TGTGCCAGCAGTGGCAGGGGGAAAGAGACCCAGTACTTC. Its translation is CASSGRGKETQYF. J is TRBJ2-5 and V is TRBV6-5; 7 nucleotides line up with TRBD1. CDR1 is MNHEY, CDR2 SVGAGI, per germline. Trimming at V came to 5 bases and at J to 3 bases, leaving 3 bases not matched to a gene. This CDR3 has 13 residues.

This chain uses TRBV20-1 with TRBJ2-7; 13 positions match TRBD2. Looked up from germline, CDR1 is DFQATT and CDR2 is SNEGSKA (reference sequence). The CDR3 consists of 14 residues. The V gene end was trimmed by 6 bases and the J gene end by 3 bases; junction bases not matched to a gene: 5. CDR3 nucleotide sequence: TGCAGTGCAAGGGGACTAGCGGGGTTCTACGAGCAGTACTTC. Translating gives CSARGLAGFYEQYF.

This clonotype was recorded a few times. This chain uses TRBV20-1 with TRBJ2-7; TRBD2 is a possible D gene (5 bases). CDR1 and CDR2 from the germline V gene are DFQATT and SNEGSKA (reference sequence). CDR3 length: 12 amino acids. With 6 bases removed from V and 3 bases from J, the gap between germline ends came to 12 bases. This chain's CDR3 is CSAQDGLYEQYF. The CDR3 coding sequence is TGCAGTGCGCAGGACGGACTCTACGAGCAGTACTTC.

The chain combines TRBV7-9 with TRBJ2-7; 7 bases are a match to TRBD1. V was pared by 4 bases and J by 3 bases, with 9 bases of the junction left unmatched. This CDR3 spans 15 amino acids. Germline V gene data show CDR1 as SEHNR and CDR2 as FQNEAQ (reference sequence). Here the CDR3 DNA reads TGTGCCAGCAGCTCGAGGGACAGCATATTCTACGAGCAGTACTTC. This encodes CASSSRDSIFYEQYF.

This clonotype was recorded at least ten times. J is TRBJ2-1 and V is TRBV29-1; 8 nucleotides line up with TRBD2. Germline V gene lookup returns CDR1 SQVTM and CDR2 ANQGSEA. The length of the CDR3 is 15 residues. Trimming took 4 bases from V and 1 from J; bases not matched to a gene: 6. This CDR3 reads CSVADLAGSYNEQFF. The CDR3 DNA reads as TGCAGCGTTGCTGACTTAGCGGGATCCTACAATGAGCAGTTCTTC.

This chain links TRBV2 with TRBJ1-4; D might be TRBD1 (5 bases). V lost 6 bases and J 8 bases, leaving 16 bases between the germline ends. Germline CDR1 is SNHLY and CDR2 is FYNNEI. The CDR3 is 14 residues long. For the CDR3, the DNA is TGTGCCAGCAGACGACAGACTCAAGGGGAAAAACTGTTTTTT. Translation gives CASRRQTQGEKLFF. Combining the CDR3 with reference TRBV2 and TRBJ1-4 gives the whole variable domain EPEVTQTPSHQVTQMGQEVILRCVPISNHLYFYWYRQILGQKVEFLVSFYNNEISEKSEIFDDQFSVERPDGSNFTLKIRSTKLEDSAMYFCASRRQTQGEKLFFGSGTQLSVL.

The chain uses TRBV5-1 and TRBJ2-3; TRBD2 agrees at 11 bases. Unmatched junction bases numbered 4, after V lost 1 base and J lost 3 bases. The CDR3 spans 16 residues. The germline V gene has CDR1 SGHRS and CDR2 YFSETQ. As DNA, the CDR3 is TGCGCCAGCAGCTTGACTAGCGGGAGTGGAACAGATACGCAGTATTTT. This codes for CASSLTSGSGTDTQYF.

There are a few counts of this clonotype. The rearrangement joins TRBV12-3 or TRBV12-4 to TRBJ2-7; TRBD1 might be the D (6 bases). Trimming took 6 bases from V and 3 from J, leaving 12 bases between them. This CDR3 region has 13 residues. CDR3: CASREAGDYEQYF. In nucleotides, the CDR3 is TGTGCCAGCAGGGAGGCAGGGGACTACGAGCAGTACTTC.

The CDR3 DNA sequence: TGCGCCAGCAGCCCGGGACAGGGGATTTACGAAAAACTGTTTTTT. Translation: CASSPGQGIYEKLFF. The rearrangement joins TRBV4-3 to TRBJ1-4; 10 bases line up with TRBD1. The CDR3 has 15 amino acids. Trimming at V came to 4 bases and at J to 8 bases, leaving 7 bases not matched to a gene. Germline values: CDR1 LGHNA, CDR2 YSLEER.

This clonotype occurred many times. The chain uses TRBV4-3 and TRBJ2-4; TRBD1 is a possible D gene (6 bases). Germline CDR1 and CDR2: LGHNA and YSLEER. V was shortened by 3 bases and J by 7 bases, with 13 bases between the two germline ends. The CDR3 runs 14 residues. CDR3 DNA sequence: TGCGCCAGCAGCCAGAGGACAGAATTGAACATTCAGTACTTC. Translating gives CASSQRTELNIQYF.

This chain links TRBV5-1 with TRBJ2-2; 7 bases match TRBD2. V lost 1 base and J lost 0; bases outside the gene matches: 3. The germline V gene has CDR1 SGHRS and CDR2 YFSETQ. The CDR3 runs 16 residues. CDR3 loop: CASSLPAGANTGELFF. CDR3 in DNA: TGCGCCAGCAGCTTGCCCGCGGGAGCGAACACCGGGGAGCTGTTTTTT.

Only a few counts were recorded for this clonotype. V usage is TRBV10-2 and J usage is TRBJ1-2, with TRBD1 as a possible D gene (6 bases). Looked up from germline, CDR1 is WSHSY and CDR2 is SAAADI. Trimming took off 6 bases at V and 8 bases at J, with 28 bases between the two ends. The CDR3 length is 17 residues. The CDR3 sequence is CASRAGVAESDSRGYTF. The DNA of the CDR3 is TGCGCCAGCAGGGCAGGGGTGGCAGAATCTGACTCAAGGGGCTACACCTTC.

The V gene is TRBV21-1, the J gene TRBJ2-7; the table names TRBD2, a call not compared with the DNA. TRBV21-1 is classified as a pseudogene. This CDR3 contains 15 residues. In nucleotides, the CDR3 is TGTGCCAGCAGCAAAGACGCACAGGGAGGGAGCGAGCAGTACTTC. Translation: CASSKDAQGGSEQYF.

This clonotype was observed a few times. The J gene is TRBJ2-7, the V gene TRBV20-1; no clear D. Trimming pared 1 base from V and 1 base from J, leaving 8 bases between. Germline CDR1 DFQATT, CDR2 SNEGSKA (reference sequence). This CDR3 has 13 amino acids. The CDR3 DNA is TGCAGTGCTAGAGCGCCGGTTTCCTACGAGCAGTACTTC. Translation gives CSARAPVSYEQYF.

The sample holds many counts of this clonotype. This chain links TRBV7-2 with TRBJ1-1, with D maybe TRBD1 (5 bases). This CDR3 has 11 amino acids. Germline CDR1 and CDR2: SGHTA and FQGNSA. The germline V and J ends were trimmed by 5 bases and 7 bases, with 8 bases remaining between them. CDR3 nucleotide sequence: TGTGCCAGCAGCCTCAGGGTTGAAGCTTTCTTT. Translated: CASSLRVEAFF.

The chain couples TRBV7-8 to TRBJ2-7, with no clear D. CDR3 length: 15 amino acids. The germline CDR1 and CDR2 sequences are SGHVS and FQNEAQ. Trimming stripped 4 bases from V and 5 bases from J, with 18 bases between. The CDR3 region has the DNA TGTGCCAGCAGCTCCACACAGATAGTGGTCCACGAGCAGTACTTC. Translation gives CASSSTQIVVHEQYF.

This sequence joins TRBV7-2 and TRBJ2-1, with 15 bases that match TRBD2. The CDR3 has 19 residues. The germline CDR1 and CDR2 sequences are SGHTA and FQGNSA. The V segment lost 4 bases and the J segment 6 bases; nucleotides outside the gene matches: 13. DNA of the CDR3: TGTGCCAGCAGCTCCCTAGGACTAGCGGGAGGGCCCACGCGCAATGAGCAGTTCTTC. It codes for CASSSLGLAGGPTRNEQFF.